This TCR beta chain was retrieved from a study of blood T cells in healthy people across ages. A note on this clonotype: The antigen is unknown.

Study-wide points: The study found more naive CD4+ cells and higher diversity in long-lived than aged donors.

A second about 6 to 11 cycle PCR used barcoded and J-beta primers. A 12-random-nucleotide template-switch adaptor tagged each cDNA molecule. TCRdb processed the 5' RACE reads anew with MiXCR; each CDR3 protein has one entry. The sample contains about 1.5 million distinct CDR3 sequences, 40% to 45% of which appear only once. Trimming removed 3 bases from V and 3 bases from J, with 15 bases in between. Germline lookup yields CDR1 MGHDK and CDR2 SYGVNS. The CDR3 loop spans 15 amino acids. Source material: blood. This receptor was obtained from a young woman in good health. The genes are TRBV25-1 and TRBJ2-7, with D possibly matching TRBD1 (7 bases). CDR3 sequence (DNA): TGTGCCAGCAGTGATGGGCCAGGGGGGTACTACGAGCAGTACTTC. Translating it yields CASSDGPGGYYEQYF.